A single sample is the source of the 27 T cell receptor beta chains below, sequenced in a study of blood T cell repertoires in COVID-19. Clones were sequenced by immunoSEQ multiplex PCR, and TCRdb holds only the in-frame ones, with some missing. The sample includes tens of thousands of clones, roughly 84% of them seen just once. The specimen was peripheral blood. The source is a man aged 50-60 years with COVID-19, enrolled during active disease.

The V gene is TRBV30, the J gene TRBJ2-3; maybe TRBD2 (5 bases). CDR3 length: 12 residues. Germline CDR1 GTSNPN, CDR2 SVGIG (reference sequence). V gave up 3 bases and J gave up 7 bases, with 11 bases separating them. CDR3 in amino acids: CAWSLAGHTQYF. The CDR3 nucleotides are TGTGCCTGGAGCCTAGCTGGCCATACGCAGTATTTT. The full variable domain, rest sourced from reference TRBV30 and TRBJ2-3, is SQTIHQWPATLVQPVGSPLSLECTVEGTSNPNLYWYRQAAGRGLQLLFYSVGIGQISSEVPQNLSASRPQDRQFILSSKKLLLSDSGFYLCAWSLAGHTQYFGPGTRLTVL.

The chain has TRBV7-9 and TRBJ2-5; D is perhaps TRBD2 (5 bases). CDR1 and CDR2 from the germline V gene are SEHNR and FQNEAQ (reference sequence). The CDR3 has 15 amino acids. The V end was cut by 1 base, the J end by 5 bases, with 14 bases between. The CDR3 spells CASSLEGLRGETQYF. Written as DNA, the CDR3 is TGTGCCAGCAGCTTAGAAGGGCTAAGAGGGGAGACCCAGTACTTC.

The rearrangement joins TRBV30 to TRBJ2-7; D perhaps matches TRBD1 (5 bases). The CDR3 has 12 residues. CDR1 GTSNPN and CDR2 SVGIG come from the germline V gene (reference sequence). Between the trimmed V and J ends, which lost 0 bases and 10 bases, there was a span of 13 bases. CDR3 in DNA: TGTGCCTGGAGTGTACAGTTACAGGTCCAGTACTTC. It codes for CAWSVQLQVQYF.

V and J are TRBV24-1 and TRBJ2-1, with D unresolved. Germline CDR1 and CDR2: KGHDR and SFDVKD. The ends were cut back, 7 bases at V and 6 bases at J, with 18 bases in the middle. This CDR3 spans 15 amino acids. CDR3 protein: CATSSRRRAGNEQFF. The CDR3 DNA reads TGTGCCACCAGCTCCAGGCGAAGAGCCGGCAATGAGCAGTTCTTC.

This chain uses TRBV29-1 with TRBJ2-2; 11 positions match TRBD1. Germline V gives CDR1 SQVTM, CDR2 ANQGSEA. Trimming took 7 bases from V and 5 from J; bases not matched to a gene: 3. The CDR3 has 13 amino acids. The DNA for the CDR3 is TGCAGCGCTGGGACAGGGGGGACCGGGGAGCTGTTTTTT. Translation: CSAGTGGTGELFF.

This sequence joins TRBV28 and TRBJ1-5; no reliable D call. The CDR3 runs to 16 residues. The ends were cut back, 2 bases at V and 2 bases at J, with 13 bases in the middle. Germline V lookup: CDR1 MDHEN, CDR2 SYDVKM. The CDR3 DNA reads TGTGCCAGCAGTTTACGGCGGGGTACGGGCAATCAGCCCCAGCATTTT. Translating it yields CASSLRRGTGNQPQHF.

The CDR3 nucleotides are TGTGCCAGTAGTATGCAGCGGGGGCACCAAGAGACCCAGTACTTC. The encoded protein is CASSMQRGHQETQYF. This chain joins TRBV19 and TRBJ2-5, with 8 bases that match TRBD2. This CDR3 is 15 amino acids long. V lost 3 bases, J lost 0 bases, and 3 bases stayed unmatched. The germline V gene encodes CDR1 LNHDA and CDR2 SQIVND (reference sequence).

The V and J genes are TRBV6-5 and TRBJ1-1; maybe TRBD1 (5 bases). Trimming removed 6 bases at V and 5 bases at J, with 13 bases between. The CDR3 extends over 13 amino acids. Per germline, CDR1 MNHEY and CDR2 SVGAGI. In nucleotides, the CDR3 is TGTGCCAGCAGCGCGCAGGGAGGTACTGAAGCTTTCTTT. The encoded protein is CASSAQGGTEAFF.

Regarding this clone: Different DNA sequences within this sample yield the same CDR3. This chain uses TRBV6-6 with TRBJ1-5, with D possibly TRBD1 on 5 matching bases. There are 14 residues in the CDR3. V was clipped by 6 bases and J by 3 bases, with 12 bases between them. CDR1 and CDR2 from the germline V gene are MNHNY and SVGAGI (reference sequence). CDR3 DNA sequence: TGTGCCAGCAGAATCGGGGGGTTCAATCAGCCCCAGCATTTT. It specifies CASRIGGFNQPQHF.

The chain combines TRBV27 with TRBJ2-6; D remains ambiguous. The V and J ends lost 11 bases and 1 base respectively, with 12 bases between them. The CDR3 is made up of 14 amino acids. CDR1 MNHEY and CDR2 SMNVEV come from the germline V gene (reference sequence). The CDR3 loop is CAARSLSGANVLTF. Here the CDR3 DNA reads TGTGCCGCCCGGTCTCTTTCTGGGGCCAACGTCCTGACTTTC. Full variable domain (rest looked up from reference TRBV27 and TRBJ2-6): EAQVTQNPRYLITVTGKKLTVTCSQNMNHEYMSWYRQDPGLGLRQIYYSMNVEVTDKGDVPEGYKVSRKEKRNFPLILESPSPNQTSLYFCAARSLSGANVLTFGAGSRLTVL.

The chain is built from TRBV20-1 and TRBJ2-7; D is undetermined. Trimming took 3 bases from V and 6 from J, leaving 9 bases between them. Looked up from germline, CDR1 is DFQATT and CDR2 is SNEGSKA (reference sequence). The CDR3 extends over 11 amino acids. CDR3 nucleotides: TGCAGTGCTAGTTCGCTGAGCGAGCAGTACTTC. Translated, it gives CSASSLSEQYF.

This clone was picked up a small number of times. This chain connects TRBV7-8 to TRBJ1-1, with D hard to call. The V end lost 5 bases, the J end lost 1 base, and 11 bases lay between the germline ends. Germline values: CDR1 SGHVS, CDR2 FQNEAQ. There are 14 residues in the CDR3. The CDR3 loop is CASSPRWANTEAFF. The CDR3 coding sequence is TGTGCCAGCAGCCCGCGATGGGCGAACACTGAAGCTTTCTTT.

The chain couples TRBV30 to TRBJ2-2, with D maybe TRBD2 (6 bases). Germline values: CDR1 GTSNPN, CDR2 SVGIG (reference sequence). This CDR3 has 14 amino acids. The ends were cut back, 0 bases at V and 3 bases at J, with 8 bases in the middle. CDR3 bases: TGTGCCTGGAGTGTAGGGACTTACACCGGGGAGCTGTTTTTT. Translated: CAWSVGTYTGELFF.

This clone was seen a few times. The V and J genes are TRBV5-1 and TRBJ1-1, with D unresolved. The germline gives CDR1 SGHRS, CDR2 YFSETQ. Trimming removed 2 bases at V and 1 base at J, with 6 bases between. There are 13 residues in the CDR3. The CDR3 DNA is TGCGCCAGCAGCTTAGGAGAGAACACTGAAGCTTTCTTT. Encoded protein: CASSLGENTEAFF.

This clone was picked up a small number of times. J is TRBJ2-2 and V is TRBV2; 7 nucleotides match TRBD1. This CDR3 is built from 14 residues. V dropped 4 bases and J dropped 6; count of bases not matched to a gene: 5. Germline loops: CDR1 SNHLY, CDR2 FYNNEI. The chain's CDR3 is CASSGGQGAGELFF. CDR3 DNA sequence: TGTGCCAGCAGTGGGGGCCAGGGGGCCGGGGAGCTGTTTTTT.

V is TRBV4-1 and J is TRBJ2-1; maybe TRBD2 (6 bases). Germline V CDR1 and CDR2: MGHRA, YSYEKL. The CDR3 spans 18 residues. Between the trimmed V and J ends, which lost 4 bases and 1 base, there was a span of 20 bases. The CDR3 is CASSPPRAIGRSYNEQFF. CDR3 in DNA: TGCGCCAGCAGCCCCCCCCGAGCGATCGGGAGATCCTACAATGAGCAGTTCTTC.

The chain recombines TRBV4-3 with TRBJ1-2, with unresolved D. Trimming pared 0 bases from V and 1 base from J, leaving 12 bases between. The CDR3 covers 16 residues. Germline loops: CDR1 LGHNA, CDR2 YSLEER. Written as DNA, the CDR3 is TGCGCCAGCAGCCAAGATGGCATAGCGGATAACTATGGCTACACCTTC. It encodes CASSQDGIADNYGYTF.

Here the CDR3 DNA reads TGTGCCACCAAGAGAGAGCAGGCCTACAATGAGCAGTTCTTC. It codes for CATKREQAYNEQFF. This chain connects TRBV27 to TRBJ2-1, with D unresolved. The CDR3 runs 14 residues. Germline assignment: CDR1 MNHEY and CDR2 SMNVEV (reference sequence). V lost 10 bases and J lost 2, with 15 bases in between.

The CDR3 DNA follows: TGTGCCAGCAGTGAGGACATTTTTCAGCCCCAGCATTTT. Its protein product is CASSEDIFQPQHF. The chain joins TRBV2 to TRBJ1-5; tentative D call: TRBD1 (5 bases). The CDR3 has 13 amino acids. The germline V and J ends were trimmed by 3 bases and 6 bases, with 9 bases remaining between them. The V gene's germline CDR1 is SNHLY and CDR2 FYNNEI.

The J gene is TRBJ2-2, the V gene TRBV19; TRBD2 might be the D (6 bases). Between the trimmed V and J ends, which lost 7 bases and 6 bases, there was a span of 15 bases. Germline CDR1 reads LNHDA; CDR2 reads SQIVND (reference sequence). This CDR3 has 14 amino acids. The chain's CDR3 is CASTRERLSGELFF. CDR3 nucleotide sequence: TGTGCCAGTACTCGGGAGCGGTTATCCGGGGAGCTGTTTTTT.

The CDR3 bases are TGTGCCAGCAGTTACGGGCTAGCGGAGACCCAGTACTTC. The encoded protein is CASSYGLAETQYF. The chain carries TRBV6-2 or TRBV6-3 and TRBJ2-5; a possible D gene is TRBD2 (6 bases). There are 13 residues in the CDR3. Germline V gene sequence: CDR1 MNHEY, CDR2 SVGEGT. Trimming cost V 2 bases and J 5 bases, with 9 bases left between them.

The chain combines TRBV20-1 with TRBJ2-5; D call uncertain. V lost 8 bases and J lost 5, with 12 bases in between. Per germline, CDR1 DFQATT and CDR2 SNEGSKA (reference sequence). This CDR3 spans 11 amino acids. The CDR3 DNA follows: TGCAGTACTGGGCGTAGGGAGACCCAGTACTTC. As protein: CSTGRRETQYF.

This clone was recorded a few times. The chain employs TRBV9 and TRBJ1-6, with D unresolved. There are 15 residues in the CDR3. V was trimmed by 1 base and J by 0 bases, leaving 5 bases between them. CDR1 is SGDLS, CDR2 YYNGEE, per germline. The CDR3 DNA is TGTGCCAGCAGCGTAACTGACTCCTATAATTCACCCCTCCACTTT. Translating gives CASSVTDSYNSPLHF. The variable domain in full, completed from reference TRBV9 and TRBJ1-6, reads DSGVTQTPKHLITATGQRVTLRCSPRSGDLSVYWYQQSLDQGLQFLIQYYNGEERAKGNILERFSAQQFPDLHSELNLSSLELGDSALYFCASSVTDSYNSPLHFGNGTRLTVT.

This rearrangement joins TRBV10-3 to TRBJ2-3; TRBD1 agrees at 7 bases. The CDR3 sequence is 15 residues long. Germline V gives CDR1 ENHRY, CDR2 SYGVKD. V dropped 0 bases and J dropped 3; count of bases not matched to a gene: 3. CDR3 sequence: CAISESRTGTDTQYF. For the CDR3, the DNA is TGTGCCATCAGTGAGTCCCGGACAGGAACAGATACGCAGTATTTT.

The rearrangement uses TRBV5-1 and TRBJ1-4; D is undetermined. Germline CDR1 is SGHRS and CDR2 is YFSETQ. The CDR3 spans 15 residues. With 4 bases removed from V and 0 bases from J, the gap between germline ends came to 10 bases. The CDR3 DNA reads TGCGCCAGCAGCCCAGACTCAGCAACTAATGAAAAACTGTTTTTT. This codes for CASSPDSATNEKLFF.

The chain is built from TRBV27 and TRBJ2-1; 7 bases agree with TRBD1. The V and J ends lost 1 base and 0 bases, in that order; junction bases with no gene match: 3. This CDR3 has 16 amino acids. The germline CDR1 and CDR2 sequences are MNHEY and SMNVEV (reference sequence). CDR3 nucleotides: TGTGCCAGCAGTTTATTACAGGGGAGCTCCTACAATGAGCAGTTCTTC. This gives the protein CASSLLQGSSYNEQFF.

This chain links TRBV30 with TRBJ1-5, with D perhaps TRBD1 (6 bases). The ends were cut back, 3 bases at V and 10 bases at J, with 16 bases in the middle. The germline gives CDR1 GTSNPN, CDR2 SVGIG (reference sequence). The length of the CDR3 is 13 residues. The CDR3 loop is CAWSYREGTPQHF. In nucleotides, the CDR3 is TGTGCCTGGAGCTACAGGGAGGGAACCCCCCAGCATTTT.